Following are 10 T cell receptor beta chains from one sample sequenced in a study of shared clonotypes between healthy human individuals. Using immunoSEQ multiplex PCR, the repertoire was profiled, and TCRdb retains in-frame clones only, with some absent. The data show about 580,000 clones, 98% seen once. Positively selected for CCR7, the CD45RO-negative cells used as naive CD8 cells excluded terminally differentiated effector memory CD45RA+ cells. The sample was naive CD8+ T cells sorted from blood. These receptors all stem from a man aged 25-45 years in good health.

The genes are TRBV5-6 and TRBJ2-7, with 7 bases identical to TRBD2. Looked up from germline, CDR1 is SGHDT and CDR2 is YYEEEE. J lost 4 bases, V lost 1 base, and 5 bases had no gene match. CDR3 length: 14 residues. The DNA of the CDR3 is TGTGCCAGCAGCTTGTTAGCGGGCTCTTACGAGCAGTACTTC. Encoded protein: CASSLLAGSYEQYF.

This sequence joins TRBV7-8 and TRBJ2-7; 7 nucleotides line up with TRBD1. The length of the CDR3 is 15 residues. V lost 2 bases and J lost 0; bases outside the gene matches: 4. The V gene's germline CDR1 is SGHVS and CDR2 FQNEAQ. The CDR3 loop reads CASSLRDSSSYEQYF. The CDR3 DNA sequence: TGTGCCAGCAGCTTAAGGGACAGCAGCTCCTACGAGCAGTACTTC.

The chain carries TRBV7-6 and TRBJ2-7, with D possibly being TRBD2 (5 bases). This CDR3 comprises 17 residues. The germline CDR1 and CDR2 sequences are SGHVS and FNYEAQ. The ends were cut back, 2 bases at V and 5 bases at J, with 22 bases in the middle. In DNA form, the CDR3 reads TGTGCCAGCAGCTTATACGAGGGAACTTTAACGACTGACGAGCAGTACTTC. Protein sequence: CASSLYEGTLTTDEQYF. Full variable domain (missing parts from reference TRBV7-6 and TRBJ2-7): GAGVSQSPRYKVTKRGQDVALRCDPISGHVSLYWYRQALGQGPEFLTYFNYEAQQDKSGLPNDRFSAERPEGSISTLTIQRTEQRDSAMYRCASSLYEGTLTTDEQYFGPGTRLTVT.

In its sample, this clone was seen a few times. The chain carries TRBV7-9 and TRBJ1-2, with 8 nucleotides matching TRBD1. This CDR3 region has 13 residues. Trimming at V came to 6 bases and at J to 7 bases, leaving 7 bases not matched to a gene. CDR1 is SEHNR, CDR2 FQNEAQ, per germline (reference sequence). DNA for the CDR3: TGTGCCAGCAGGCCAGGGGGCCGTGGTGGCTACACCTTC. It is translated as CASRPGGRGGYTF.

The chain joins TRBV28 to TRBJ2-7; the D gene could be TRBD1 or TRBD2 (6 bases each). This CDR3 comprises 12 residues. Germline V gene lookup returns CDR1 MDHEN and CDR2 SYDVKM. V lost 3 bases to trimming and J lost 6 bases, with 9 bases between them. CDR3 nucleotide sequence: TGTGCCAGCAGTTTGTGGGGGGCCGAGCAGTACTTC. Translation: CASSLWGAEQYF.

As concerns this clone: Other DNA sequences within the sample encode an identical CDR3. The V and J genes are TRBV7-9 and TRBJ1-1; no reliable D call. This CDR3 is 12 amino acids long. CDR1 is SEHNR, CDR2 FQNEAQ, per germline (reference sequence). V lost 1 base to trimming and J lost 4 bases, with 4 bases between them. The CDR3 loop is CASSLGATEAFF. CDR3 coding DNA: TGTGCCAGCAGCTTAGGGGCCACTGAAGCTTTCTTT.

V and J are TRBV19 and TRBJ1-4, with D maybe TRBD1 (5 bases). V lost 5 bases and J lost 7, with 14 bases in between. Germline V lookup: CDR1 LNHDA, CDR2 SQIVND (reference sequence). The CDR3 has 14 amino acids. In DNA form, the CDR3 reads TGTGCCAGTAGTCCTTTACAGGTGGTTGAAAAACTGTTTTTT. It translates to CASSPLQVVEKLFF.

V usage is TRBV30 and J usage is TRBJ1-4, with D possibly TRBD1 on 6 matching bases. The V gene lost 4 bases and the J gene lost 0 bases, with 15 bases spanning the gap. CDR3 size: 16 residues. Germline V lookup: CDR1 GTSNPN, CDR2 SVGIG (reference sequence). This CDR3 is CAWTQPTGSTNEKLFF. The CDR3 DNA is TGTGCCTGGACGCAGCCGACAGGCTCAACTAATGAAAAACTGTTTTTT.

The chain employs TRBV28 and TRBJ2-3, with 8 bases lining up with TRBD1. CDR1 and CDR2 (germline): MDHEN, SYDVKM. V dropped 6 bases and J dropped 5; count of bases not matched to a gene: 10. This CDR3 is 15 amino acids long. CDR3 nucleotide sequence: TGTGCCAGCAGGCGACAGGGGTTCCAAGAAGATACGCAGTATTTT. Protein sequence: CASRRQGFQEDTQYF.

This clone was picked up one time. This chain connects TRBV27 to TRBJ2-5; D is possibly TRBD2 (5 bases). Germline CDR1 MNHEY, CDR2 SMNVEV (reference sequence). CDR3 length: 14 residues. Trimming removed 5 bases at V and 2 bases at J, with 12 bases between. The DNA of the CDR3 is TGTGCCAGCAGTGCCGCCCGGGAACAAGAGACCCAGTACTTC. Amino acid sequence: CASSAAREQETQYF.